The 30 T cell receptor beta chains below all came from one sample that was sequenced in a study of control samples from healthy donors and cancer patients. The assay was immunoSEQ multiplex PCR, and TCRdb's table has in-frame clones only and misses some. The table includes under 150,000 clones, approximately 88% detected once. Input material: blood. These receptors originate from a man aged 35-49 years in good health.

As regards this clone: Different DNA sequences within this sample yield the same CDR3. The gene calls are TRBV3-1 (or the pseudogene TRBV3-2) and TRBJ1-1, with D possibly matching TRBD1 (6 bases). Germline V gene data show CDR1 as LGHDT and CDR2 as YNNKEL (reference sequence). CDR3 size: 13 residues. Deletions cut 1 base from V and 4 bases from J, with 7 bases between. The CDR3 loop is CASSQGGRTEAFF. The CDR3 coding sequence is TGTGCCAGCAGCCAAGGGGGGCGCACTGAAGCTTTCTTT.

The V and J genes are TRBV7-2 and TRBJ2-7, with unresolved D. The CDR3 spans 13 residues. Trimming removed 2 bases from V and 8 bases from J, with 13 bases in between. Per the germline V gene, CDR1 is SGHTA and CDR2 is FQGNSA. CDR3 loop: CASSLPPESKQYF. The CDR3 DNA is TGTGCCAGCAGCTTACCCCCCGAGTCTAAGCAGTACTTC. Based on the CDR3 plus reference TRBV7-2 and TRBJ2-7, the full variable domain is GAGVSQSPSNKVTEKGKDVELRCDPISGHTALYWYRQSLGQGLEFLIYFQGNSAPDKSGLPSDRFSAERTGGSVSTLTIQRTQQEDSAVYLCASSLPPESKQYFGPGTRLTVT.

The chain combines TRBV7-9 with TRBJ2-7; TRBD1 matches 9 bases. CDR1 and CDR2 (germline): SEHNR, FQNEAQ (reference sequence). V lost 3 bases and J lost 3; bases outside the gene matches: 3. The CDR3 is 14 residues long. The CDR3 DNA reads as TGTGCCAGCAGCTTGGGACAGGGTGGCTACGAGCAGTACTTC. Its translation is CASSLGQGGYEQYF.

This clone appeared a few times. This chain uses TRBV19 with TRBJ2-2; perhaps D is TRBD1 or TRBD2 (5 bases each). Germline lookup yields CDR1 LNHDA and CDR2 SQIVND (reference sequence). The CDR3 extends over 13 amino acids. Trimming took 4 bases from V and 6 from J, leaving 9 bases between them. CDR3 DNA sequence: TGTGCCAGTAGTACAGGGAGTCCCGGGGAGCTGTTTTTT. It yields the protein CASSTGSPGELFF.

CDR3: CASSHSEPGQLNSPLHF. DNA for the CDR3: TGTGCCAGCAGTCACAGCGAACCGGGACAACTTAATTCACCCCTCCACTTT. The gene calls are TRBV6-6 and TRBJ1-6; a weak D match, TRBD1 (6 bases). Germline lookup yields CDR1 MNHNY and CDR2 SVGAGI (reference sequence). CDR3 size: 17 residues. V lost 5 bases to trimming and J lost 6 bases, with 20 bases between them.

The CDR3 sequence is CASSLGAAGELFF. The CDR3 DNA reads as TGTGCCAGCAGTTTAGGTGCGGCCGGGGAGCTGTTTTTT. The chain has TRBV12-3 or TRBV12-4 and TRBJ2-2; D is unclear. V gave up 1 base and J gave up 6 bases, with 6 bases separating them. CDR3 length: 13 residues.

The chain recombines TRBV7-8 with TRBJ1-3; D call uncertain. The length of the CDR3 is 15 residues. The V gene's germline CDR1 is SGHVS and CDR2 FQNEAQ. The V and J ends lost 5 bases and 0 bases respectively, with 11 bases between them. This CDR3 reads CASSPSGHSGNTIYF. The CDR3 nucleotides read TGTGCCAGCAGCCCCTCTGGCCACTCTGGAAACACCATATATTTT.

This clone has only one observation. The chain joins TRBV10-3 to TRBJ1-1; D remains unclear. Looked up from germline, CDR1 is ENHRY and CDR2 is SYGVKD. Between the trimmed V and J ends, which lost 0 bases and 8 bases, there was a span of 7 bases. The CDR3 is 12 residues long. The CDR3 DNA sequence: TGTGCCATCAGTGAGTCCCAGGTGGAAGCTTTCTTT. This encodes CAISESQVEAFF.

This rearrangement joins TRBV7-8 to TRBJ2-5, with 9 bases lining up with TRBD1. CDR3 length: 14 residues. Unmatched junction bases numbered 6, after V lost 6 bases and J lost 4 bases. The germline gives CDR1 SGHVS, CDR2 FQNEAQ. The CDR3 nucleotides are TGTGCCAGCAGTTCTACAGGGGGCGGAGAGACCCAGTACTTC. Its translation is CASSSTGGGETQYF.

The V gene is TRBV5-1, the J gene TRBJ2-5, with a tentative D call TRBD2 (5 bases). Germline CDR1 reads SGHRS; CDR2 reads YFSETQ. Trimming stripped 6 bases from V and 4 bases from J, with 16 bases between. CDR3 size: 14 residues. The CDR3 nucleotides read TGCGCCAGCACCCCGGCGGGTCGTCGAGAGACCCAGTACTTC. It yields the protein CASTPAGRRETQYF.

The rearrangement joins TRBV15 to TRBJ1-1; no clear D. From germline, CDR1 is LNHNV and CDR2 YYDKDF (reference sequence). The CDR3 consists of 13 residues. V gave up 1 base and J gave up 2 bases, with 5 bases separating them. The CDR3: CATSRVTNTEAFF. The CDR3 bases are TGTGCCACCAGCAGAGTTACTAACACTGAAGCTTTCTTT.

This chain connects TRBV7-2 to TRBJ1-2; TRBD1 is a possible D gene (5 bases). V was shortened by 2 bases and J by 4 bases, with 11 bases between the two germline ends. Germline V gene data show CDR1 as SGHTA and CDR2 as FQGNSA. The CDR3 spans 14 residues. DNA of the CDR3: TGTGCCAGCAGCTTAATAGGGGCTGCCTATGGCTACACCTTC. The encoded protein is CASSLIGAAYGYTF.

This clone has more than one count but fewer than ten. This chain's CDR3 is CASSILQGALGYTF. The CDR3 coding sequence is TGTGCCAGTAGTATACTGCAGGGGGCGCTTGGCTACACCTTC. The V and J genes are TRBV19 and TRBJ1-2, with 8 bases identical to TRBD1. CDR3 size: 14 residues. J lost 7 bases, V lost 2 bases, and 6 bases had no gene match. Germline V gene lookup returns CDR1 LNHDA and CDR2 SQIVND (reference sequence).

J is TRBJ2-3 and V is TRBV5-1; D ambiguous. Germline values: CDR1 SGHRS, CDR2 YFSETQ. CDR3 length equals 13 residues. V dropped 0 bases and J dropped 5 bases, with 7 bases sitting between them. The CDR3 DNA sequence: TGCGCCAGCAGCTTGGTGATAGTAGATACGCAGTATTTT. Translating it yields CASSLVIVDTQYF.

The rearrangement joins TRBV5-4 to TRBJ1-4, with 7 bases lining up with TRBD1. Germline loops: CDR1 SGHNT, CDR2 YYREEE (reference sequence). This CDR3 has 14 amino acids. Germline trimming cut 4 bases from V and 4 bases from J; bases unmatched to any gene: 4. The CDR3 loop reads CASSRDRVNEKLFF. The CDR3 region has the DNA TGTGCCAGCAGCCGAGACAGGGTTAATGAAAAACTGTTTTTT.

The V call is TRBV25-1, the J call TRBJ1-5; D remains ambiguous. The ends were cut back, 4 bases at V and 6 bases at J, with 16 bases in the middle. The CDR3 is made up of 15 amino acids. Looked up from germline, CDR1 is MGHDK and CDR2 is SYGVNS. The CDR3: CASSGVGPGSQPQHF. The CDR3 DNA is TGTGCCAGCAGTGGGGTTGGCCCCGGGAGTCAGCCCCAGCATTTT.

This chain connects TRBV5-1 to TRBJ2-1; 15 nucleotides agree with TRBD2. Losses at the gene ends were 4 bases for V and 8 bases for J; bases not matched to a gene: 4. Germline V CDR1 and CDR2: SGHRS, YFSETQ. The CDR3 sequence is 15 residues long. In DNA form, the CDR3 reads TGCGCCAGCAGCAAACGGACTAGCGGGGGGGATGAGCAGTTCTTC. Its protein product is CASSKRTSGGDEQFF.

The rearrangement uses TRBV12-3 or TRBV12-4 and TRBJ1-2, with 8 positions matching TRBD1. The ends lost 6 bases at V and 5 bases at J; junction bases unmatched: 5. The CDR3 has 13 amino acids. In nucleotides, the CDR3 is TGTGCCAGCAGCCAGGACAGGGTGTATGGCTACACCTTC. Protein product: CASSQDRVYGYTF.

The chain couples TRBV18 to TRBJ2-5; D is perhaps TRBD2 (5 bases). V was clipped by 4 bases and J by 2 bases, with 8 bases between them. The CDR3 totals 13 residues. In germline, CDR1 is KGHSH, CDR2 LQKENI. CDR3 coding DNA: TGTGCCAGCTCACGAGGGATACAAGAGACCCAGTACTTC. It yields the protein CASSRGIQETQYF.

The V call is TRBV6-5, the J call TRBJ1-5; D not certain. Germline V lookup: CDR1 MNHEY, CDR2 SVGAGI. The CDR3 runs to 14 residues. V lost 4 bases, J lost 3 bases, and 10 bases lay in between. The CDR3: CASSSSGVNQPQHF. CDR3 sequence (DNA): TGTGCCAGCAGTTCGAGCGGGGTCAATCAGCCCCAGCATTTT.

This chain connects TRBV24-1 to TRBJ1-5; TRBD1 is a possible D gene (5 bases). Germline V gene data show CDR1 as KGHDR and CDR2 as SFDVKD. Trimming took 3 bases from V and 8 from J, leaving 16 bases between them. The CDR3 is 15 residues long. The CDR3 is CATSDPATGGEPQHF. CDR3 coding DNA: TGTGCCACCAGTGATCCCGCTACGGGGGGAGAGCCCCAGCATTTT.

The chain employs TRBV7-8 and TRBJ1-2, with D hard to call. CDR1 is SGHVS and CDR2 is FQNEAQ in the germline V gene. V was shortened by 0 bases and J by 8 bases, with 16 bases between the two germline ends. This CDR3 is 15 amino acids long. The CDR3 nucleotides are TGTGCCAGCAGCTTAGCTAGGAGCCGGCCTGGCGGCTACACCTTC. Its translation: CASSLARSRPGGYTF.

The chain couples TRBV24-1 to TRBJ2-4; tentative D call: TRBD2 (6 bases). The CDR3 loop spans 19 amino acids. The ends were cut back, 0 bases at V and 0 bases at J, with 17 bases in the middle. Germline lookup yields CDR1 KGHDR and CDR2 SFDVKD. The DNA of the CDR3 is TGTGCCACCAGTGATTTGAAAGGGGAGGATGGGTTAGCCAAAAACATTCAGTACTTC. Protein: CATSDLKGEDGLAKNIQYF.

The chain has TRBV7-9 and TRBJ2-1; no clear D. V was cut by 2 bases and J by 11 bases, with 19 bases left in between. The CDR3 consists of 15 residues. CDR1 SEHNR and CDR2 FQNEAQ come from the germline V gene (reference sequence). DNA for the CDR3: TGTGCCAGCAGCTTACAGTTGGGATATACAATGAAGCAGTTCTTC. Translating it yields CASSLQLGYTMKQFF.

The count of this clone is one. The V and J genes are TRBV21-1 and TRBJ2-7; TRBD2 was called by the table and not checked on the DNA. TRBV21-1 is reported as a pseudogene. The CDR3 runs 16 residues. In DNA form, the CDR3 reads TGTGCCAGCAGCAACCGCGGGGGGGCCCCGGCGATCGAGCAGTACTTC. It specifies CASSNRGGAPAIEQYF.

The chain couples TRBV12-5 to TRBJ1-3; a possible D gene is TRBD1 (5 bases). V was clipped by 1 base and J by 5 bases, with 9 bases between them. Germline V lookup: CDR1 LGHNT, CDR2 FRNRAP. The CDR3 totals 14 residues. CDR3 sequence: CASGLAQGRNTIYF. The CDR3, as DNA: TGTGCTAGTGGTTTGGCTCAGGGCCGAAACACCATATATTTT.

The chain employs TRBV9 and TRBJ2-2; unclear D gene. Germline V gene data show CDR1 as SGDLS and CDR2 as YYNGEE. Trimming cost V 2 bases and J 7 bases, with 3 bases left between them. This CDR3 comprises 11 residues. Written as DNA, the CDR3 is TGTGCCAGCAGCGTTCTCGGGGAGCTGTTTTTT. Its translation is CASSVLGELFF. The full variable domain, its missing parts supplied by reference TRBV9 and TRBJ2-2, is DSGVTQTPKHLITATGQRVTLRCSPRSGDLSVYWYQQSLDQGLQFLIQYYNGEERAKGNILERFSAQQFPDLHSELNLSSLELGDSALYFCASSVLGELFFGEGSRLTVL.

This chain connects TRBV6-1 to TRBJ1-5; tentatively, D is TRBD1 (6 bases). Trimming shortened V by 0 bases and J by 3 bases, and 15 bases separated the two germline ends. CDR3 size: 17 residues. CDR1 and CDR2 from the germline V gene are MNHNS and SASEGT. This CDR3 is CASSEAPGGGANQPQHF. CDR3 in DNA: TGTGCCAGCAGTGAAGCGCCTGGAGGGGGTGCCAATCAGCCCCAGCATTTT.

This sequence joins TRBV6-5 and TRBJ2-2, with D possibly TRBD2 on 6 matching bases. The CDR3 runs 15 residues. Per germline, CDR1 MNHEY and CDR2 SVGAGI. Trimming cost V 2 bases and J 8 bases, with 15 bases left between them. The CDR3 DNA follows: TGTGCCAGCAGTTACAGCGGAGGGCGAGTAGGGGAGCTGTTTTTT. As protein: CASSYSGGRVGELFF.

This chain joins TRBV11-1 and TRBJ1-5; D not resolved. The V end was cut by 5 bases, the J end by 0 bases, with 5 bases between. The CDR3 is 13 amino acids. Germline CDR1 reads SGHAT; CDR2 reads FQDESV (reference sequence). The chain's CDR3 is CASSPASNQPQHF. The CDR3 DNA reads TGTGCCAGCAGCCCAGCTAGCAATCAGCCCCAGCATTTT.